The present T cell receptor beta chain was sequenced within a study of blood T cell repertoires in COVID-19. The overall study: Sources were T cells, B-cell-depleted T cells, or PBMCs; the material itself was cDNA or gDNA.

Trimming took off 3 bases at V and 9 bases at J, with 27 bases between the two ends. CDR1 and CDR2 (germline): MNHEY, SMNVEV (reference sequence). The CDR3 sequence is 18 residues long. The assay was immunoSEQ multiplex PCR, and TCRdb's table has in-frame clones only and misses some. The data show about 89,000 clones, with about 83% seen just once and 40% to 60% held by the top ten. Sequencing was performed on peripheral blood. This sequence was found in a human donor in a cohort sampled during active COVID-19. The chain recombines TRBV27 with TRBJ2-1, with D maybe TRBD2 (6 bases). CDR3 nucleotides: TGTGCCAGCAGTTTTCGGCGGCTGGTCGGAGCGGAGGGGTTTGAGCAGTTCTTC. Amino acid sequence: CASSFRRLVGAEGFEQFF.